This entry features one TCR beta chain sequence. The target antigen is unknown. These data originate in a study of vaccination and CD4 T cells after COVID-19. For the study at large: At a median 72 days (range 14 to 241) after dose two, post-vaccine samples were obtained. Regarding the study as a whole: Spike mono-reactive clones accounted for 304 of the 307 vaccine-specific clones found in convalescent patients.

V was cut by 3 bases and J by 4 bases, with 7 bases left in between. Germline CDR1 is KGHSH and CDR2 is LQKENI. This CDR3 spans 13 amino acids. Scientists ran DNA taken from cultured CD4+ T cells through the Oncomine TCR Beta short-read assay for sequencing. TCRdb reanalysed the PCR reads using MiXCR and keeps one entry per CDR3 protein. Among roughly 9,000 distinct CDR3 sequences listed, roughly 62% were seen once. Stated treatment: approximately nine-day PBMC culture with coronavirus spike peptide pools or control peptides (ViraFEST assay). The V call is TRBV18, the J call TRBJ1-5; D not certain. This receptor was identified in a human donor who had recovered from COVID-19. The sequenced material came from CD4+ T cells from blood, cultured in vitro. CDR3 sequence (DNA): TGTGCCAGCTCACCGACTGCGAATCAGCCCCAGCATTTT. Protein: CASSPTANQPQHF.